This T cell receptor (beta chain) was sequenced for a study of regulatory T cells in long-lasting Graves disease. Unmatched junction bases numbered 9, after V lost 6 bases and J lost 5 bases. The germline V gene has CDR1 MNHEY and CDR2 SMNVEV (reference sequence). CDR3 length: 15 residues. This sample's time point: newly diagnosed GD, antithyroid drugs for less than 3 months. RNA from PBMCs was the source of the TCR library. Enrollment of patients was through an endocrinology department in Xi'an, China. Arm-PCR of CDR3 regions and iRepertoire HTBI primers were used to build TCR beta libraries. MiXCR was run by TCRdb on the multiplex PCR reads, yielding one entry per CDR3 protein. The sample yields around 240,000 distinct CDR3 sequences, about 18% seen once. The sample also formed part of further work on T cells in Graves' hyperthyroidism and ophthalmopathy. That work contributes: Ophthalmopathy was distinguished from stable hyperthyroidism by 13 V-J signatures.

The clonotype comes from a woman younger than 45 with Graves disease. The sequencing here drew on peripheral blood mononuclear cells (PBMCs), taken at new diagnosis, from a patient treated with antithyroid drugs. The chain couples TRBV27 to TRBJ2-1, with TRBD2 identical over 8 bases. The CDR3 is CASSLLAGINNEQFF. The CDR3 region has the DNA TGTGCCAGCAGCCTCTTAGCGGGGATTAACAATGAGCAGTTCTTC.